This entry features one TCR beta chain sequence. The antigen is not known. V was pared by 4 bases and J by 6 bases, with 5 bases of the junction left unmatched. The CDR3 extends over 14 amino acids. Per the germline V gene, CDR1 is SGHDN and CDR2 is FVKESK. The sequenced template was cDNA made from the entire isolated RNA. TCRdb's copy holds only in-frame clones and misses some; the assay was immunoSEQ multiplex PCR. Of about 370,000 clones listed, about 16% are singletons. This sample is drawn from a study of beta chain features in type 1 diabetes. Overall study findings and caveats: For patients, the naive, central memory and Treg TCRB repertoires appeared more alike than for healthy donors. Overrepresentation of cells with high TCR expression could result from cDNA sequencing.

The rearrangement links TRBV14 to TRBJ2-1, with 8 bases aligning to TRBD1. The receptor was derived from a woman aged 18-29 years in good health. The specimen sequenced was naive CD4+ T cells from blood. The CDR3 DNA follows: TGTGCCAGCAGCCGACGGGACAGGTTCAATGAGCAGTTCTTC. This gives the protein CASSRRDRFNEQFF.